Listed below are T cell receptor beta chains from one sample, sequenced in a study of blood T cells in healthy people across ages. Each CDR3 protein is one row after TCRdb ran MiXCR on the 5' RACE reads. The repertoire holds some 1,800,000 distinct CDR3 sequences, with about 39% as singletons. The sample comprised blood. The receptor set was obtained from a human donor in good health. CDR3s include the opening cysteine and the closing phenylalanine or tryptophan. Each record gives: D gene, clone size, J gene, V gene, CDR3 length, CDR3 DNA, CDR3 protein. D genes are given only for firm matches. Only part of the rows carry a size: once, few, many, or a class if the clone is expanded.

>NA|few|TRBJ2-5|TRBV4-1|14
TGCGCCAGCAGCCAATATGGCCTTGGAGAGACCCAGTACTTC
CASSQYGLGETQYF
>NA|NA|TRBJ2-2|TRBV12-3/TRBV12-4|14
TGTGCCAGCAGTTCTACTACGAACACCGGGGAGCTGTTTTTT
CASSSTTNTGELFF
>NA|NA|TRBJ2-3|TRBV5-1|15
TGCGCCAGCAGCTACCGCCTCGGACAGTCAGATACGCAGTATTTT
CASSYRLGQSDTQYF
>NA|NA|TRBJ1-6|TRBV5-1|14
TGCGCCAGCAGCTTGAGGCATCGTGATTCACCCCTCCACTTT
CASSLRHRDSPLHF
>NA|NA|TRBJ2-3|TRBV7-3|15
TGTGCCAGCAGCATAGACAGTGGCGGTATGAATACGCAGTATTTT
CASSIDSGGMNTQYF
>NA|NA|TRBJ1-2|TRBV29-1|11
NA
CSVEFGAGYTF
>TRBD1|once|TRBJ1-1|TRBV20-1|16
TGCAGTGCCAGACCCGGGACAGGGTTGGATCGGGTTGAAGCTTTCTTT
CSARPGTGLDRVEAFF
>TRBD2|NA|TRBJ2-5|TRBV20-1|16
TGCAGTGCTAGAGATCGGTATAGCGGGGGATCGGAGACCCAGTACTTC
CSARDRYSGGSETQYF
>TRBD1|NA|TRBJ1-4|TRBV7-9|15
TGTGCCAGCAGCCCCGACAGGGGGTTTAATGAAAAACTGTTTTTT
CASSPDRGFNEKLFF
>NA|many|TRBJ2-7|TRBV11-2|14
TGTGCCAGCAGCTTAACGACAGGCGCCTACGAGCAGTACTTC
CASSLTTGAYEQYF
>TRBD1|NA|TRBJ2-7|TRBV20-1|13
TGCAGTGCTCTGGGACAGGGGATCCACGAGCAGTACTTC
CSALGQGIHEQYF
>NA|NA|TRBJ1-2|TRBV7-2|16
TGTGCCAGCAGCTTTTCCTTCGGATTATCTGACTATGGCTACACCTTC
CASSFSFGLSDYGYTF
>NA|NA|TRBJ1-6|TRBV5-1|14
TGCGCCAGCAGTTTCGATGCCCTCTATTCACCCCTCCACTTT
CASSFDALYSPLHF
>NA|NA|TRBJ1-1|TRBV12-3/TRBV12-4|13
TGTGCCAGCAGCAATTGGGCGAACACTGAAGCTTTCTTT
CASSNWANTEAFF
>NA|NA|TRBJ1-2|TRBV9|16
TGTGCCAGCAGCTCCCAACTCGGGGGAACTAACTATGGCTACACCTTC
CASSSQLGGTNYGYTF
>TRBD1|few|TRBJ2-1|TRBV12-3/TRBV12-4|15
TGTGCCAGCACCATCCGGGACAGGCCTTACAATGAGCAGTTCTTC
CASTIRDRPYNEQFF
>NA|NA|TRBJ2-3|TRBV2|13
TGTGCCAGCAGCTATATGGTCACAGATACGCAGTATTTT
CASSYMVTDTQYF
>TRBD2|NA|TRBJ2-1|TRBV12-3/TRBV12-4|17
TGTGCCAGCAGTGCAGGACTAGCGGGGGGTTATTGGGATGAGCAGTTCTTC
CASSAGLAGGYWDEQFF
>TRBD1|NA|TRBJ2-1|TRBV20-1|14
TGCAGTGCTAACACCGGGACAGTTTACAATGAGCAGTTCTTC
CSANTGTVYNEQFF
>NA|few|TRBJ2-4|TRBV15|15
TGTGCCACCAGCAGAGACCTAAGAGCCAAAAACATTCAGTACTTC
CATSRDLRAKNIQYF
>TRBD1|few|TRBJ1-2|TRBV4-1|15
TGCGCCAGCAGCCTAAGGTCGGGACAGTCAACCGGCTACACCTTC
CASSLRSGQSTGYTF
>TRBD1|NA|TRBJ1-1|TRBV7-2|18
TGTGCCAGCAGCTTAGTAACAGGGGGCAGCAGCGTGAACACTGAAGCTTTCTTT
CASSLVTGGSSVNTEAFF
>NA|NA|TRBJ1-5|TRBV4-1|13
TGCGCCGGCAGCCAAGACAAGGGTCAGCCCCAGCATTTT
CAGSQDKGQPQHF
>TRBD1|NA|TRBJ2-1|TRBV9|15
TGTGCCAGCAGCAGCCGGGACAGGGACATTTATGAGCAGTTCTTC
CASSSRDRDIYEQFF
>TRBD2|NA|TRBJ2-7|TRBV29-1|13
TGCAGCGTTGAACCTAGCGGGGGGCACGAGCAGTACTTC
CSVEPSGGHEQYF
>NA|NA|TRBJ1-6|TRBV14|16
TGTGCCAGCAGCCAACGACAGAGCTCCTATAATTCACCCCTCCACTTT
CASSQRQSSYNSPLHF
>NA|NA|TRBJ2-7|TRBV9|15
TGTGCCAGCAGCGTGGGGGGGGCGGACAGCTACGAGCAGTACTTC
CASSVGGADSYEQYF
>NA|NA|TRBJ2-1|TRBV16|13
TGTGCCAGCAGCCAGGACAGGGAGGGACGACAGTTCTTC
CASSQDREGRQFF
>TRBD1|NA|TRBJ2-3|TRBV7-9|16
TGTGCCAGCAGCCCAACCCAGGGGGACAGCGCAGATACGCAGTATTTT
CASSPTQGDSADTQYF
>NA|few|TRBJ2-5|TRBV11-3|14
TGTGCCAGCAGCCACCGACAGAAACAAGAGACCCAGTACTTC
CASSHRQKQETQYF
>TRBD1|NA|TRBJ1-1|TRBV11-2|13
TGTGCCAGCAATAACAGGGGGGGGACTGAAGCTTTCTTT
CASNNRGGTEAFF
>NA|NA|TRBJ2-1|TRBV28|16
TGTGCCAGCAGTTTTTTGGGGGCGGGGCCTCGGAATGGGCAGTTCTTC
CASSFLGAGPRNGQFF
>NA|NA|TRBJ1-1|TRBV6-2/TRBV6-3|12
TGTGCCAGCAGGGACCCGTGGCGGGACGCTTTCTTT
CASRDPWRDAFF
>NA|once|TRBJ2-7|TRBV20-1|12
TGCAGTGCTAGTTTGTCCGGGTACGAGCAGTACTTC
CSASLSGYEQYF
>NA|few|TRBJ2-3|TRBV5-1|17
TGCGCCAGCAGCCAATCTATCACTAGGCGTTGGGTCGATACGCAGTATTTT
CASSQSITRRWVDTQYF
>TRBD1|NA|TRBJ1-1|TRBV29-1|13
TGCAGCGTGGTGCCCAGGGGGTGGGGAGAAGCTTTCTTT
CSVVPRGWGEAFF
>NA|few|TRBJ1-5|TRBV29-1|13
TGCAGCGTTGGTGGGGGGGTCGATCAGCCCCAGCATTTT
CSVGGGVDQPQHF
>NA|NA|TRBJ2-5|TRBV27|17
TGTGCCAGCAGTCTGACTCTAGGAGCAGACGTAAAAGAGACCCAGTACTTC
CASSLTLGADVKETQYF
>NA|NA|TRBJ2-7|TRBV5-1|14
TGCGCCAGCGCATCGACCGGGACATCCTACGAGCAGTACTTC
CASASTGTSYEQYF
>NA|few|TRBJ1-2|TRBV15|13
TGTGCCACCAGCCGGGACAATAACTATGGCTACACCTTC
CATSRDNNYGYTF
>TRBD1|NA|TRBJ2-5|TRBV7-2|13
TGTGCCGGCAGCTTAAGGGGGCCGGAGACCCAGTACTTC
CAGSLRGPETQYF